This T cell receptor beta chain was sequenced for a study of memory CD4+ T cells and cytomegalovirus serostatus. Study background: Of the healthy Belgian adults, 9 were CMV seropositive and about two dozen seronegative.

The sort gate was single viable CD3+CD4+CD8-CD45RO+ cells for memory CD4+ T cells. Germline-derived CDR1 and CDR2 are SGHRS and YFSETQ. The CDR3 totals 14 residues. The V gene lost 7 bases and the J gene lost 0 bases, with 11 bases spanning the gap. Generated by immunoSEQ multiplex PCR, the TCRdb table keeps only in-frame clones and is missing some. This sample carries under 55,000 clones, over 60% of them seen once, and the ten largest clones take 1.1% to 1.5%. The sequence was collected from an adult in good health and CMV-seropositive. Sequences were obtained from memory CD4+ T cells from blood. The V call is TRBV5-1, the J call TRBJ1-3, with D possibly TRBD1 on 6 matching bases. The CDR3, as DNA: TGCGCCAGCCAAGGACAGAGCTCTGGAAACACCATATATTTT. It specifies CASQGQSSGNTIYF.